One and the same sample provided the 21 T cell receptor beta chains below, sequenced in a study of OX40 agonist ivuxolimab in advanced cancers. Only in-frame clones appear in the TCRdb table, and some are missing; sequencing was by immunoSEQ multiplex PCR. The repertoire consists of about 22,000 clones, with 70% to 85% occurring once and the leading ten covering about 15%. This specimen consisted of CD4+ or CD8+ T cells sorted from blood, obtained in a trial of the OX40 agonist ivuxolimab. All receptors derive from an adult with an advanced solid tumor such as melanoma, head and neck, liver or kidney cancer.

V usage is TRBV5-8 and J usage is TRBJ2-7; D unclear. V was trimmed by 0 bases and J by 3 bases, leaving 13 bases between them. Germline V gives CDR1 SGHTS, CDR2 YDEGEE. This CDR3 has 15 residues. For the CDR3, the DNA is TGTGCCAGCAGCTTGGGCGCCGGCCCCTACTACGAGCAGTACTTC. It codes for CASSLGAGPYYEQYF. The variable domain in full, with the rest retrieved from reference TRBV5-8 and TRBJ2-7, is EAGVTQSPTHLIKTRGQQATLRCSPISGHTSVYWYQQALGLGLQFLLWYDEGEERNRGNFPPRFSGRQFPNYSSELNVNALELEDSALYLCASSLGAGPYYEQYFGPGTRLTVT.

This chain links TRBV5-1 with TRBJ2-2, with a tentative D call TRBD2 (5 bases). The CDR3 runs to 18 residues. The germline V and J ends were trimmed by 0 bases and 1 base, with 16 bases remaining between them. Germline CDR1 SGHRS, CDR2 YFSETQ. CDR3 nucleotides: TGCGCCAGCAGCTTGGTTGGAGGTCAGCCGGTGAACACCGGGGAGCTGTTTTTT. Amino acids: CASSLVGGQPVNTGELFF.

Comments on this clone: This may come from a read error, since a much larger clone is one base off. Other DNA sequences in this specimen translate into the identical CDR3. The chain joins TRBV7-6 to TRBJ1-4, with D possibly being TRBD1 (5 bases). CDR3 size: 15 residues. V was pared by 6 bases and J by 6 bases, with 17 bases between. From germline, CDR1 is SGHVS and CDR2 FNYEAQ. In nucleotides, the CDR3 is TGTGCCAGCAGTCCGGAGCCCGGGGCGGATGAAAAACTGTTTTTT. Its protein product is CASSPEPGADEKLFF.

The J gene is TRBJ2-7, the V gene TRBV4-2; 8 positions agree with TRBD1. CDR3 length: 14 residues. Germline trimming cut 4 bases from V and 5 bases from J; bases unmatched to any gene: 7. Germline lookup yields CDR1 LGHNA and CDR2 YNFKEQ. The CDR3 sequence is CASSLAGGRDEQYF. For the CDR3, the DNA is TGTGCCAGCAGCCTGGCAGGGGGCAGGGACGAGCAGTACTTC.

The rearrangement links TRBV6-5 to TRBJ2-4; 12 nucleotides agree with TRBD1. Germline V gene data show CDR1 as MNHEY and CDR2 as SVGAGI. This CDR3 spans 13 amino acids. The V gene end was trimmed by 6 bases and the J gene end by 9 bases; junction bases not matched to a gene: 3. The CDR3 sequence is CASRGQGAGIQYF. The CDR3 DNA sequence: TGTGCCAGCAGGGGACAGGGGGCCGGCATTCAGTACTTC.

The V gene is TRBV27, the J gene TRBJ1-5, with unresolved D. This CDR3 is 13 amino acids long. Germline CDR1 MNHEY, CDR2 SMNVEV (reference sequence). Trimming took off 2 bases at V and 6 bases at J, with 8 bases between the two ends. The CDR3 DNA sequence: TGTGCCAGCAGTTTAGATGTAGGTCAGCCCCAGCATTTT. Translated, it gives CASSLDVGQPQHF.

This clone was counted between two and nine times. The chain combines TRBV9 with TRBJ2-1; unclear D gene. Germline lookup yields CDR1 SGDLS and CDR2 YYNGEE. Trimming took 0 bases from V and 4 from J, leaving 8 bases between them. CDR3 length: 14 residues. The CDR3 DNA follows: TGTGCCAGCAGCGTAGCCCAGACTTACAATGAGCAGTTCTTC. Its translation is CASSVAQTYNEQFF.

V is TRBV5-1 and J is TRBJ2-5; D possibly corresponds to TRBD1 (5 bases). The germline V gene has CDR1 SGHRS and CDR2 YFSETQ. There are 14 residues in the CDR3. V lost 1 base, J lost 8 bases, and 15 bases lay in between. The CDR3 loop reads CASSLSPWGNTQYF. CDR3 nucleotide sequence: TGCGCCAGCAGCTTGTCCCCTTGGGGCAATACCCAGTACTTC. The variable domain in full, completed from reference TRBV5-1 and TRBJ2-5, reads KAGVTQTPRYLIKTRGQQVTLSCSPISGHRSVSWYQQTPGQGLQFLFEYFSETQRNKGNFPGRFSGRQFSNSRSEMNVSTLELGDSALYLCASSLSPWGNTQYFGPGTRLLVL.

The chain joins TRBV7-6 to TRBJ1-4; D gene ambiguous. V was trimmed by 1 base and J by 4 bases, leaving 7 bases between them. Germline V gives CDR1 SGHVS, CDR2 FNYEAQ. The CDR3 contains 14 residues. CDR3 loop: CASSLEADNEKLFF. CDR3 DNA sequence: TGTGCCAGCAGCTTAGAGGCAGATAATGAAAAACTGTTTTTT.

The chain employs TRBV7-3 and TRBJ2-3; 11 bases line up with TRBD2. Germline V gene lookup returns CDR1 SGHTA and CDR2 FQGTGA. This CDR3 spans 15 amino acids. V lost 6 bases and J lost 4; bases outside the gene matches: 6. The CDR3 protein is CASSNSGGVSDTQYF. In DNA form, the CDR3 reads TGTGCCAGCAGTAATAGCGGGGGGGTGTCAGATACGCAGTATTTT.

This clone is a singleton in its sample. The gene calls are TRBV5-8 and TRBJ1-5, with D uncertain. Germline CDR1 reads SGHTS; CDR2 reads YDEGEE. Between the trimmed V and J ends, which lost 5 bases and 0 bases, there was a span of 12 bases. CDR3 size: 15 residues. The CDR3: CASSLWGNSNQPQHF. CDR3 sequence (DNA): TGTGCCAGCAGTCTTTGGGGAAATAGCAATCAGCCCCAGCATTTT.

The chain has TRBV7-8 and TRBJ1-5; 8 nucleotides match TRBD1. This CDR3 is built from 15 residues. The V and J ends lost 3 bases and 4 bases, in that order; junction bases with no gene match: 5. CDR1 and CDR2 (germline): SGHVS, FQNEAQ. CDR3 in DNA: TGTGCCAGCAGCTTCCGGGACAGGATGAATCAGCCCCAGCATTTT. Its translation is CASSFRDRMNQPQHF.

V usage is TRBV11-2 and J usage is TRBJ2-3, with TRBD2 matching over 9 bases. CDR1 and CDR2 from the germline V gene are SGHAT and FQNNGV. V trimming: 0 bases; J trimming: 2 bases; junction bases outside the gene matches: 3. The CDR3 has 16 amino acids. CDR3 protein: CASSLEAGGYTDTQYF. CDR3 coding DNA: TGTGCCAGCAGCTTAGAGGCGGGGGGGTACACAGATACGCAGTATTTT.

This clone was counted between two and nine times. The CDR3 DNA sequence: TGTGCCAGCACCTCCAGCCGGGACGTAAGCTCCTACGAGCAGTACTTC. This gives the protein CASTSSRDVSSYEQYF. The chain carries TRBV11-3 and TRBJ2-7, with D perhaps given as TRBD1 or TRBD2 (5 bases each). Germline V CDR1 and CDR2: SGHNT, YENEEA. Trimming pared 7 bases from V and 0 bases from J, leaving 19 bases between. CDR3 size: 16 residues.

This clone was counted a few times. The V and J genes are TRBV11-2 and TRBJ1-1, with TRBD1 as a possible D gene (5 bases). Deletions cut 1 base from V and 11 bases from J, with 14 bases between. This CDR3 has 13 residues. CDR1 is SGHAT, CDR2 FQNNGV, per germline. The CDR3 is CASSLGAGGEAFF. The CDR3 DNA is TGTGCCAGCAGCTTAGGGGCCGGGGGTGAGGCTTTCTTT.

The genes are TRBV9 and TRBJ2-1; perhaps TRBD2 as D (5 bases). The V end was cut by 0 bases, the J end by 4 bases, with 14 bases between. The CDR3 covers 16 residues. CDR1 is SGDLS, CDR2 YYNGEE, per germline. CDR3 bases: TGTGCCAGCAGCGTAGCCGGGAACGGCTTATACAATGAGCAGTTCTTC. Protein sequence: CASSVAGNGLYNEQFF.

The CDR3 sequence: CASSLLGGRLNEKLFF. The CDR3 DNA is TGTGCCAGCAGCTTATTAGGCGGACGCCTTAATGAAAAACTGTTTTTT. V usage is TRBV7-2 and J usage is TRBJ1-4; D is uncertain. CDR3 length: 16 residues. Trimming took 2 bases from V and 4 from J, leaving 14 bases between them. The germline V gene encodes CDR1 SGHTA and CDR2 FQGNSA.

V and J are TRBV12-5 and TRBJ2-2; the match to TRBD1 covers 9 bases. The ends lost 1 base at V and 5 bases at J; junction bases unmatched: 8. Germline V CDR1 and CDR2: LGHNT, FRNRAP. This CDR3 has 17 amino acids. The CDR3 here is CASGLGDRVVVTGELFF. The CDR3 nucleotides read TGTGCTAGTGGTTTGGGGGACAGGGTCGTAGTAACCGGGGAGCTGTTTTTT.

This clone has more than one count but fewer than ten. J is TRBJ1-1 and V is TRBV6-5; TRBD1 matches 8 bases. The CDR3 is 15 residues long. V lost 5 bases to trimming and J lost 1 base; unmatched junction nucleotides: 6. Germline loops: CDR1 MNHEY, CDR2 SVGAGI. The CDR3 DNA sequence: TGTGCCAGCAGTCAGTCCGGGACAGGGAACACTGAAGCTTTCTTT. This sequence encodes CASSQSGTGNTEAFF.

The sample holds one count of this clone. The J gene is TRBJ1-1, the V gene TRBV4-1; 8 nucleotides line up with TRBD1. V was pared by 2 bases and J by 7 bases, with 9 bases of the junction left unmatched. The CDR3 consists of 15 residues. CDR1 is MGHRA and CDR2 is YSYEKL in the germline V gene. The CDR3 DNA reads TGCGCCAGCAGCCAACCCGGGACAGGAATCGGTGAAGCTTTCTTT. This gives the protein CASSQPGTGIGEAFF.

The chain couples TRBV6-1 to TRBJ1-5; D remains unclear. V lost 4 bases and J 3 bases, leaving 10 bases between the germline ends. CDR1 MNHNS and CDR2 SASEGT come from the germline V gene. The CDR3 is 14 residues long. Here the CDR3 reads CASSARVYNQPQHF. CDR3 bases: TGTGCCAGCAGTGCTCGGGTTTACAATCAGCCCCAGCATTTT.